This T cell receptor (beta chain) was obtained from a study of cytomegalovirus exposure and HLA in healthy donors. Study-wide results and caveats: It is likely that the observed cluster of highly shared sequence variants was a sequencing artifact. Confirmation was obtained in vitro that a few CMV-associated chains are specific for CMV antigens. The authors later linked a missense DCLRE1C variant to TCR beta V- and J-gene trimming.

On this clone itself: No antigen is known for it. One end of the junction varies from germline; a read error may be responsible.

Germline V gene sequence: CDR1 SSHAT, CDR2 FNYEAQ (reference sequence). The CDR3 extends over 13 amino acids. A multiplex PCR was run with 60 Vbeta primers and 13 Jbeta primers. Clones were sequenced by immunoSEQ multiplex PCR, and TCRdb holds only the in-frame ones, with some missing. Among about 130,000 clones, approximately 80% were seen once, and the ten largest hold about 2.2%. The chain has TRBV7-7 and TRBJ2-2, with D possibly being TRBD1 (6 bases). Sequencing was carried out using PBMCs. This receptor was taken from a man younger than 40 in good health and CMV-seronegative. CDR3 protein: CASSPYRDGELFF. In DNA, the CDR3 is TGTGCTAGCAGCCCCTACAGGGACGGGGAGCTGTTTTTT.